This paragraph covers one T cell receptor beta chain sequence. No antigen is known for it. The ends lost 7 bases at V and 1 base at J; junction bases unmatched: 6. This CDR3 contains 16 residues. From germline, CDR1 is SGHVS and CDR2 FNYEAQ. These data belong to a study of T-cell memory formation after mild COVID-19. Study-wide points: Later expanders leaned CD4+, whereas clones that contracted between day 15 and 85 were balanced CD4/CD8.

cDNA libraries for TCR alpha and TCR beta, carrying sample barcodes and UMIs, came from 5'RACE with constant-segment primers. One entry per CDR3 protein, called by TCRdb with MiXCR from the 5' RACE reads. The sample has about 400,000 distinct CDR3 sequences, 23% seen once. V is TRBV7-6 and J is TRBJ2-3, with TRBD2 matching 12 bases. Sample: PBMCs or a T cell subset sorted from them (not recorded which). The clonotype comes from an adult woman who had mild COVID-19 (a few samples of this study predate the infection). Cell type and time point are not known. As DNA, the CDR3 is TGTGCCAGCATCTCAAGGACTAGCGGGGGCACAGATACGCAGTATTTT. Its translation is CASISRTSGGTDTQYF.